The 4 T cell receptor beta chains below all came from one sample that was sequenced in a study of beta chain features in type 1 diabetes. Study outcomes and limitations: All four CD4+ subsets from Type 1 diabetes patients carried moderately but significantly shorter TCRB CDR3s.

Reverse transcription of all isolated RNA meant that expressed TCRB transcripts were sequenced. TCRdb's copy holds only in-frame clones and misses some; the assay was immunoSEQ multiplex PCR. The data contain about 650,000 clones, 9.5% to 15% of them singletons. Which antigens these TCRs recognize remains unknown. Sequencing used naive CD4+ T cells from blood. Receptor source: a man aged 25 to 40 with type 1 diabetes.

This sequence joins TRBV7-2 and TRBJ2-1, with D perhaps being TRBD1 or TRBD2 (5 bases each). Germline V gives CDR1 SGHTA, CDR2 FQGNSA. Trimming removed 5 bases from V and 0 bases from J, with 11 bases in between. This CDR3 comprises 15 residues. The CDR3 region has the DNA TGTGCCAGCAGCATCGCAGGGAGCTCCTACAATGAGCAGTTCTTC. This gives the protein CASSIAGSSYNEQFF.

This clone turned up a few times. V and J are TRBV5-1 and TRBJ2-4, with 13 bases fitting TRBD2. CDR3 size: 16 residues. Germline loops: CDR1 SGHRS, CDR2 YFSETQ. Germline trimming cut 2 bases from V and 8 bases from J; bases unmatched to any gene: 7. The CDR3 sequence is CASSFGLAGDGDIQYF. For the CDR3, the DNA is TGCGCCAGCAGCTTCGGACTAGCGGGGGACGGAGACATTCAGTACTTC.

The V gene is TRBV29-1, the J gene TRBJ2-5; 7 bases align to TRBD1. Per the germline V gene, CDR1 is SQVTM and CDR2 is ANQGSEA. The CDR3 length is 14 residues. V lost 7 bases, J lost 5 bases, and 13 bases stayed unmatched. CDR3 sequence reads: CSGLQGPDGETQYF. The CDR3 DNA is TGCAGCGGTCTACAGGGGCCCGATGGGGAGACCCAGTACTTC.

The CDR3 reads CSVTTGQGTDTQYF. In DNA, the CDR3 is TGCAGCGTTACCACTGGACAGGGCACAGATACGCAGTATTTT. The V call is TRBV29-1, the J call TRBJ2-3, with 7 bases aligning to TRBD1. This CDR3 has 14 amino acids. Per the germline V gene, CDR1 is SQVTM and CDR2 is ANQGSEA. With V trimmed by 5 bases and J by 1 base, 6 bases remained unmatched.